These 26 T cell receptor beta chains were sequenced from one sample in a study of blood T cell repertoires in COVID-19. The repertoire was sequenced with immunoSEQ multiplex PCR; TCRdb's copy has only in-frame clones and lacks some. The data show more than 300,000 clones, with about 90% seen just once and nearly 6.5% held by the top ten. Sequences were obtained from peripheral blood. The receptors derive from a woman aged 45-60 years with COVID-19, enrolled during active disease.

The chain recombines TRBV7-7 with TRBJ2-1; tentatively, D is TRBD2 (5 bases). Germline V gene lookup returns CDR1 SSHAT and CDR2 FNYEAQ (reference sequence). V lost 4 bases and J 1 base, leaving 11 bases between the germline ends. This CDR3 has 15 amino acids. The CDR3 sequence: CASSSGSLSYNEQFF. The CDR3 DNA is TGTGCCAGCAGCTCGGGGTCTCTTTCCTACAATGAGCAGTTCTTC.

The chain combines TRBV11-2 with TRBJ1-1; 9 nucleotides align to TRBD1. The CDR3 extends over 14 amino acids. The germline V gene has CDR1 SGHAT and CDR2 FQNNGV. Trimming took 3 bases from V and 5 from J; bases not matched to a gene: 4. CDR3 coding DNA: TGTGCCAGCAGCTTGAGGACAGGGGTGACTGAAGCTTTCTTT. This gives the protein CASSLRTGVTEAFF.

V gene TRBV9 combines with J gene TRBJ1-1; D unresolved. Trimming pared 0 bases from V and 4 bases from J, leaving 10 bases between. The CDR3 extends over 14 amino acids. Looked up from germline, CDR1 is SGDLS and CDR2 is YYNGEE. The CDR3 DNA reads as TGTGCCAGCAGCGTAGCTAGGCTTTCCACTGAAGCTTTCTTT. Its protein is CASSVARLSTEAFF.

V and J are TRBV7-9 and TRBJ2-5, with TRBD1 identical over 8 bases. Per germline, CDR1 SEHNR and CDR2 FQNEAQ (reference sequence). The V segment lost 3 bases and the J segment 5 bases; nucleotides outside the gene matches: 8. The CDR3 spans 15 residues. The chain's CDR3 is CASSFRQGMLETQYF. CDR3 coding DNA: TGTGCCAGCAGCTTTCGACAGGGGATGTTGGAGACCCAGTACTTC.

V and J are TRBV5-4 and TRBJ2-4; 7 bases align to TRBD1. The CDR3 covers 18 residues. CDR1 and CDR2 (germline): SGHNT, YYREEE (reference sequence). The J segment lost 0 bases and the V segment lost 3 bases, leaving 12 bases of the junction unmatched. The CDR3 region is CASSSKPGTDLAKNIQYF. CDR3 bases: TGTGCCAGCAGCTCCAAACCCGGGACAGATCTAGCCAAAAACATTCAGTACTTC. The complete variable domain, with remaining parts taken from reference TRBV5-4 and TRBJ2-4, reads ETGVTQSPTHLIKTRGQQVTLRCSSQSGHNTVSWYQQALGQGPQFIFQYYREEENGRGNFPPRFSGLQFPNYSSELNVNALELDDSALYLCASSSKPGTDLAKNIQYFGAGTRLSVL.

The V call is TRBV11-2, the J call TRBJ1-6; TRBD1 matches at 7 bases. V lost 5 bases, J lost 6 bases, and 10 bases stayed unmatched. The germline V gene encodes CDR1 SGHAT and CDR2 FQNNGV. The CDR3 has 16 residues. This CDR3 reads CASSPRDRVGNSPLHF. CDR3 nucleotide sequence: TGTGCCAGCAGCCCCCGAGACAGGGTCGGTAATTCACCCCTCCACTTT.

The genes are TRBV6-2 or TRBV6-3 and TRBJ1-1, with a tentative D call TRBD1 (5 bases). Germline-derived CDR1 and CDR2 are MNHEY and SVGEGT. The CDR3 is made up of 15 amino acids. Trimming removed 2 bases at V and 0 bases at J, with 10 bases between. For the CDR3, the DNA is TGTGCCAGCAGTTACGGGGCACTCTTGAACACTGAAGCTTTCTTT. This translates into CASSYGALLNTEAFF.

This sequence joins TRBV29-1 and TRBJ1-5, with 10 bases matching TRBD1. This CDR3 region has 13 residues. In germline, CDR1 is SQVTM, CDR2 ANQGSEA. Trimming removed 4 bases from V and 7 bases from J; junction bases left unmatched: 4. The CDR3 loop is CSVVVTGGQPQHF. For the CDR3, the DNA is TGCAGCGTTGTGGTGACAGGGGGCCAGCCCCAGCATTTT.

This clone was recorded once. The rearrangement uses TRBV3-1 (or the pseudogene TRBV3-2) and TRBJ2-1, with no clear D. The CDR3 is 11 amino acids. From germline, CDR1 is LGHDT and CDR2 YNNKEL (reference sequence). V dropped 2 bases and J dropped 7 bases, with 3 bases sitting between them. The CDR3 protein is CASSQINEQFF. CDR3 sequence (DNA): TGTGCCAGCAGCCAAATAAATGAGCAGTTCTTC.

The rearrangement links TRBV3-1 (or the pseudogene TRBV3-2) to TRBJ1-2; TRBD1 aligns across 11 bases. CDR1 and CDR2 (germline): LGHDT, YNNKEL (reference sequence). Germline trimming cut 2 bases from V and 6 bases from J; bases unmatched to any gene: 8. This CDR3 contains 16 residues. For the CDR3, the DNA is TGTGCCAGCAGCCAAAGATGGACAGGGGGCGCGGATGGCTACACCTTC. This sequence encodes CASSQRWTGGADGYTF.

The CDR3: CASSEAWGRNEKLFF. Written as DNA, the CDR3 is TGTGCCAGCAGTGAAGCGTGGGGGCGGAATGAAAAACTGTTTTTT. The chain recombines TRBV6-1 with TRBJ1-4; D may be TRBD1 (6 bases). The CDR3 totals 15 residues. With 0 bases removed from V and 5 bases from J, the gap between germline ends came to 10 bases. Germline CDR1 is MNHNS and CDR2 is SASEGT.

The chain has TRBV5-4 and TRBJ1-2; D possibly corresponds to TRBD1 (6 bases). Germline V lookup: CDR1 SGHNT, CDR2 YYREEE (reference sequence). CDR3 length: 13 residues. Trimming removed 5 bases from V and 7 bases from J, with 15 bases in between. CDR3 in amino acids: CASRGWTETGYTF. CDR3 nucleotides: TGTGCCAGCAGGGGTTGGACAGAAACTGGCTACACCTTC.

The CDR3 sequence: CASSLASTDTQYF. In DNA, the CDR3 is TGTGCCAGCAGCCTAGCGTCCACAGATACGCAGTATTTT. The genes are TRBV3-1 (or the pseudogene TRBV3-2) and TRBJ2-3, with D perhaps TRBD2 (5 bases). The ends were cut back, 4 bases at V and 2 bases at J, with 7 bases in the middle. Per the germline V gene, CDR1 is LGHDT and CDR2 is YNNKEL (reference sequence). The CDR3 has 13 amino acids.

V is TRBV10-3 and J is TRBJ1-6; 7 bases agree with TRBD1. The CDR3 covers 14 residues. CDR1 and CDR2 from the germline V gene are ENHRY and SYGVKD. With V trimmed by 6 bases and J by 9 bases, 8 bases remained unmatched. CDR3: CAISRQGPTSPLHF. Written as DNA, the CDR3 is TGTGCCATCAGCAGACAGGGACCCACTTCACCCCTCCACTTT.

The genes are TRBV15 and TRBJ2-1, with 8 bases matching TRBD2. V was pared by 5 bases and J by 3 bases, with 3 bases of the junction left unmatched. Germline-derived CDR1 and CDR2 are LNHNV and YYDKDF (reference sequence). There are 14 residues in the CDR3. CDR3 loop: CATSAGLDYNEQFF. The DNA of the CDR3 is TGTGCCACCAGCGCGGGACTAGACTACAATGAGCAGTTCTTC. Full variable domain (missing parts from reference TRBV15 and TRBJ2-1): DAMVIQNPRYQVTQFGKPVTLSCSQTLNHNVMYWYQQKSSQAPKLLFHYYDKDFNNEADTPDNFQSRRPNTSFCFLDIRSPGLGDTAMYLCATSAGLDYNEQFFGPGTRLTVL.

The V and J genes are TRBV9 and TRBJ2-7; possibly TRBD2 for D (6 bases). The CDR3 extends over 15 amino acids. V lost 0 bases, J lost 0 bases, and 10 bases lay in between. Germline assignment: CDR1 SGDLS and CDR2 YYNGEE. The CDR3 loop is CASSVDGGASYEQYF. In DNA form, the CDR3 reads TGTGCCAGCAGCGTAGACGGCGGGGCCTCCTACGAGCAGTACTTC.

The J gene is TRBJ2-1, the V gene TRBV7-9, with TRBD2 matching over 9 bases. V shed 5 bases and J 1 base; nucleotides not matched to a gene: 6. The germline V gene has CDR1 SEHNR and CDR2 FQNEAQ (reference sequence). The CDR3 loop spans 16 amino acids. CDR3 DNA: TGTGCCAGCAGCACCGATCTAGCGGGATCCTACAATGAGCAGTTCTTC. It specifies CASSTDLAGSYNEQFF.

J is TRBJ2-3 and V is TRBV6-5; tentative D call: TRBD1 (6 bases). The CDR3 runs 15 residues. Trimming removed 11 bases from V and 4 bases from J, with 22 bases in between. The germline CDR1 and CDR2 sequences are MNHEY and SVGAGI. The CDR3 here is CASRLTQGLADTQYF. CDR3 sequence (DNA): TGTGCCTCCCGACTGACACAGGGATTGGCAGATACGCAGTATTTT.

The chain employs TRBV25-1 and TRBJ2-5; 8 nucleotides align to TRBD2. The CDR3 is made up of 17 amino acids. Germline CDR1 is MGHDK and CDR2 is SYGVNS. V was clipped by 3 bases and J by 3 bases; unmatched bases: 12. In DNA form, the CDR3 reads TGTGCCAGCAGTGAGTTCGGGAGGGGTTCAACGAAAGAGACCCAGTACTTC. Protein: CASSEFGRGSTKETQYF.

This clone was counted between two and nine times. The chain is built from TRBV9 and TRBJ2-7, with 10 bases that match TRBD1. This CDR3 has 13 residues. Losses at the gene ends were 6 bases for V and 3 bases for J; bases not matched to a gene: 3. Germline V gene lookup returns CDR1 SGDLS and CDR2 YYNGEE. The CDR3 nucleotides are TGTGCCAGCATGGGGGACAGGGGCTACGAGCAGTACTTC. Amino acids: CASMGDRGYEQYF.

The chain couples TRBV5-5 to TRBJ1-2; D unresolved. Trimming took off 4 bases at V and 8 bases at J, with 12 bases between the two ends. The CDR3 has 12 amino acids. Germline V gene sequence: CDR1 SGHKS, CDR2 YYEKEE (reference sequence). CDR3: CASSPGGSGYTF. The CDR3, as DNA: TGTGCCAGCAGCCCCGGAGGGTCAGGCTACACCTTC. Based on the CDR3 plus reference TRBV5-5 and TRBJ1-2, the full variable domain is DAGVTQSPTHLIKTRGQQVTLRCSPISGHKSVSWYQQVLGQGPQFIFQYYEKEERGRGNFPDRFSARQFPNYSSELNVNALLLGDSALYLCASSPGGSGYTFGSGTRLTVV.

CDR3 sequence reads: CASSPEDSWEQYF. The CDR3 DNA is TGTGCCAGCTCACCAGAGGATTCGTGGGAGCAGTACTTC. J is TRBJ2-7 and V is TRBV18; D is unresolved. CDR1 is KGHSH and CDR2 is LQKENI in the germline V gene. The CDR3 contains 13 residues. With 2 bases removed from V and 7 bases from J, the gap between germline ends came to 12 bases. The full variable domain, rest sourced from reference TRBV18 and TRBJ2-7, is NAGVMQNPRHLVRRRGQEARLRCSPMKGHSHVYWYRQLPEEGLKFMVYLQKENIIDESGMPKERFSAEFPKEGPSILRIQQVVRGDSAAYFCASSPEDSWEQYFGPGTRLTVT.

The CDR3 region is CASSQGLAELPQFF. The DNA of the CDR3 is TGTGCCAGCAGCCAAGGACTAGCGGAGTTGCCGCAGTTCTTC. The V call is TRBV7-3, the J call TRBJ2-1, with TRBD2 matching over 10 bases. CDR3 length equals 14 residues. With 5 bases clipped from V and 12 bases from J, the junction kept 10 bases outside the gene matches. Germline values: CDR1 SGHTA, CDR2 FQGTGA.

DNA of the CDR3: TGTGCCACCAGTGATTCCCGGACTAGCGGGATGGTTGAGACCCAGTACTTC. Protein product: CATSDSRTSGMVETQYF. The chain joins TRBV24-1 to TRBJ2-5; TRBD2 matches at 12 bases. Germline CDR1 reads KGHDR; CDR2 reads SFDVKD. The CDR3 sequence is 17 residues long. V lost 2 bases, J lost 5 bases, and 8 bases stayed unmatched.

This chain links TRBV7-3 with TRBJ2-3; TRBD1 agrees at 8 bases. This CDR3 has 15 amino acids. Per the germline V gene, CDR1 is SGHTA and CDR2 is FQGTGA. V shed 4 bases, J shed 2 bases, and the junction held 5 bases outside the gene matches. This CDR3 is CASSSGQGHTDTQYF. CDR3 coding DNA: TGTGCCAGCAGCTCTGGACAGGGACACACAGATACGCAGTATTTT.

This chain uses TRBV4-1 with TRBJ1-5, with D maybe TRBD1 (5 bases). Per the germline V gene, CDR1 is MGHRA and CDR2 is YSYEKL. The CDR3 has 17 amino acids. V was cut by 0 bases and J by 1 base, with 13 bases left in between. CDR3 nucleotide sequence: TGCGCCAGCAGCCAAGATCGGGGGGTTGGAAGCAATCAGCCCCAGCATTTT. Its translation is CASSQDRGVGSNQPQHF.